This T cell receptor beta chain was documented in a study of CD4 T cells in relation to SARS-CoV-2 and coronaviruses. Study at large: Shared crossreactive spike epitopes were mapped to their HLA restriction.

The unexposed donors gave CD4+ T cells in about 2011-2018, prior to COVID-19. Deep TCR-beta sequencing used DNA from uncultured naive and memory CD4+ T cells. Sequencing was performed with immunoSEQ multiplex PCR; in TCRdb, only in-frame clones are kept and a portion is missing. The table lists nearly 70,000 clones, just over 90% of them singletons, with around 0.23% in the top ten. Whole-study results and caveats: Each donor contributed either pre-pandemic or post-infection samples, not both. SARS-CoV-2-driven expansion was significantly weaker in crossreactive than monoreactive clones.

As for this clone: Its target is not known. The junction does not match germline at one end; this may be a read error.

The germline CDR1 and CDR2 sequences are MGHDK and SYGVNS. CDR3 length equals 8 residues. The chain links TRBV25-1 to TRBJ2-7; D gene uncertain. Material for sequencing was naive CD4+ T cells from PBMCs. Subset of the sample: naive CD4+ T cells isolated by negative enrichment. This receptor was obtained from a human donor in good health. The CDR3 DNA reads as TGTGCCAGCAGTGAACACGGCTTC. Translation gives CASSEHGF.